This T cell receptor (beta chain) was captured in a study of blood T cell repertoires in COVID-19. For the study at large: Sources were T cells, B-cell-depleted T cells, or PBMCs; the material itself was cDNA or gDNA.

Libraries were prepared by immunoSEQ multiplex PCR; TCRdb keeps only in-frame clonotypes and omits some of them. The sample lists some 150,000 clones, around 86% seen once, with around 3.5% in the top ten. The CDR3 is 13 residues long. Trimming took 5 bases from V and 8 from J, leaving 14 bases between them. Germline CDR1 and CDR2: SGHRS and YFSETQ. The sequencing sample was made of peripheral blood. The sequence was obtained from a man between 70 and 80 years old with acute or convalescent COVID-19. V usage is TRBV5-1 and J usage is TRBJ2-1; D is possibly TRBD2 (5 bases). This chain's CDR3 is CASRREGLDEQFF. The CDR3 DNA reads as TGCGCCAGCAGGAGGGAAGGACTTGATGAGCAGTTCTTC.